This T cell receptor beta chain was sequenced in a study of Graves' ophthalmopathy and Graves' hyperthyroidism. Study-wide findings and caveats: Discriminating ophthalmopathy from stable hyperthyroidism, a 13-signature model attained a sensitivity of about 88% and a specificity of 81.08%.

This clonotype appeared a few times. The antigen is unknown. Amplified material comprised TCR beta CDR3 regions derived from RNA transcripts. After a first-round RT-PCR with HTBI primers, a second-round multiplex PCR was run. Each CDR3 protein is one row after TCRdb ran MiXCR on the multiplex PCR reads. The sample includes roughly 700,000 distinct CDR3 sequences, around 40% of them seen just once. The CDR3 runs 14 residues. Germline values: CDR1 MNHNS, CDR2 SASEGT. V was pared by 6 bases and J by 5 bases, with 7 bases of the junction left unmatched. Ophthalmopathy donors showed moderate-to-severe activity, CAS ≥3, NOSPECS ≥4 and a duration under 3 months.

The chain recombines TRBV6-1 with TRBJ2-5; 9 bases line up with TRBD1. The receptor was derived from an adult man with Graves' ophthalmopathy. Sequencing was carried out using peripheral blood. Here the CDR3 reads CASSTGGADETQYF. The CDR3 DNA reads as TGTGCCAGCAGCACAGGGGGCGCGGATGAGACCCAGTACTTC.